This TCR beta chain emerged from a study of early T cells in non-severe SARS-CoV-2 infection. The study, taken as a whole, reports: VDJdb-based matching was biased toward anti-spike CD8 responses and missed private and CD4 specificities.

CDR3 length: 13 amino acids. In germline, CDR1 is MRHNA, CDR2 SNTAGT. This clonotype showed up just once. What it recognizes is unknown. Individual cDNA molecules received unique molecular identifiers during library preparation. TCRdb re-called the 5' RACE reads through MiXCR, storing one row per CDR3 protein. The sample has tens of thousands of distinct CDR3 sequences, around 4.5% seen once. The chain employs TRBV6-4 and TRBJ1-1; D possibly corresponds to TRBD1 (6 bases). Sequencing was done on a sample of whole blood. The TCR originated in an adult who was a healthcare worker with PCR-confirmed SARS-CoV-2 infection or an uninfected control (not recorded which). The CDR3 DNA follows: TGTGTCATAGACAGGATGGAGAACACTGAAGCTTTCTTT. It codes for CVIDRMENTEAFF.